This T cell receptor (beta chain) was documented in a study of metastatic and nonmetastatic thyroid tumors. General study findings and limits: Within blood and tumor, benign nodules reportedly had significantly lower TCR beta diversity than malignant thyroid tumors did.

This clone has ten or more counts. The antigen is unknown. No patient received treatment before thyroid surgery. From the PCR reads, TCRdb re-called clones with MiXCR. The sample lists 8,000 to 10,000 clones, roughly a fifth occurring once. CDR3 length: 14 residues. Trimming removed 5 bases at V and 6 bases at J, with 17 bases between. CDR1 and CDR2 (germline): GTSNPN, SVGIG (reference sequence). The material sequenced was adjacent normal tissue. The genes are TRBV30 and TRBJ2-1, with a tentative D call TRBD1 (5 bases). This TCR derives from a female donor with papillary thyroid cancer or a benign thyroid nodule (not recorded which). Some clones in this sample may be carry-over from other donors' samples. As DNA, the CDR3 is TGTGCCTGGCGCCCCTTCCGGCAGGGCAATGAGCAGTTCTTC. Translating it yields CAWRPFRQGNEQFF.